This T cell receptor beta chain is from a study of OX40 agonist ivuxolimab in advanced cancers. Study-level information: Among those enrolled, mean age was 60 years (range about 23 to 85) and approximately 80% were male. Findings and limits, study-wide: CD4+ T cells averaged fewer expanded clones than CD8+ T cells.

Notes on this clone: Antigen specificity is unknown.

Profiled with immunoSEQ multiplex PCR; TCRdb holds only in-frame clones, not every one. The table includes 65,000 to 80,000 clones, roughly 92% detected once. Samples of blood were obtained at baseline, on cycle 4 day 1, and on cycle 7 day 1. The TCR originated in an adult with an advanced solid tumor such as melanoma, head and neck, liver or kidney cancer. Sequencing used CD4+ or CD8+ T cells sorted from blood, obtained in a trial of the OX40 agonist ivuxolimab.

CDR3 sequence reads: CASSPAGEQFF. As DNA, the CDR3 is TGTGCCAGCAGCCCCGCAGGAGAGCAGTTCTTC. The rearrangement joins TRBV11-2 to TRBJ2-1; D gene ambiguous. Looked up from germline, CDR1 is SGHAT and CDR2 is FQNNGV. The CDR3 is 11 residues long. Deletions cut 5 bases from V and 10 bases from J, with 9 bases between.